One and the same sample provided the 14 T cell receptor beta chains below, sequenced in a study of blood T cell repertoires in COVID-19. Sequenced by immunoSEQ multiplex PCR; TCRdb stores in-frame clones only, minus some. The profile shows more than 45,000 clones, about nine tenths of them singletons. Sequencing was done on a sample of peripheral blood. The receptors derive from a man in his 70s with acute or convalescent COVID-19.

The J gene is TRBJ2-2, the V gene TRBV7-9, with D perhaps TRBD2 (6 bases). In germline, CDR1 is SEHNR, CDR2 FQNEAQ (reference sequence). V was cut by 5 bases and J by 2 bases, with 12 bases left in between. The CDR3 consists of 15 residues. DNA of the CDR3: TGTGCCAGCAGCCCTCCCGGGGGAAACACCGGGGAGCTGTTTTTT. Its translation is CASSPPGGNTGELFF.

The chain couples TRBV6-4 to TRBJ2-3, with TRBD2 identical over 10 bases. V dropped 6 bases and J dropped 5; count of bases not matched to a gene: 8. The CDR3 extends over 15 amino acids. Germline-derived CDR1 and CDR2 are MRHNA and SNTAGT. CDR3 in amino acids: CASRDSGGARDTQYF. The CDR3 DNA reads TGTGCCAGCAGGGACAGCGGGGGGGCGAGAGATACGCAGTATTTT.

The CDR3, as DNA: TGTGCCAGCAGCTTGGCACGGGACAGCTACGAGCAGTACTTC. Protein: CASSLARDSYEQYF. The chain links TRBV5-8 to TRBJ2-7, with TRBD1 identical over 7 bases. Germline loops: CDR1 SGHTS, CDR2 YDEGEE. V gave up 0 bases and J gave up 3 bases; unmatched junction bases: 3. The CDR3 consists of 14 residues.

The chain carries TRBV27 and TRBJ1-1, with a weak D call TRBD1 (5 bases). The CDR3 is 16 residues long. Trimming took off 4 bases at V and 0 bases at J, with 15 bases between the two ends. From germline, CDR1 is MNHEY and CDR2 SMNVEV (reference sequence). Written as DNA, the CDR3 is TGTGCCAGCAGTTCCAGTAAGACAGCCCTGAACACTGAAGCTTTCTTT. Its translation is CASSSSKTALNTEAFF.

This clone is a singleton in its sample. The rearrangement links TRBV21-1 to TRBJ2-1; the table's D call, TRBD1, has no DNA check behind it. TRBV21-1 is a known pseudogene. The CDR3 spans 18 residues. CDR3 in DNA: TGTGCCAGCAGCAAGTCCCGGGACAGGGCGGGGGATAGCGGGGAGCAGTTCTTC. Translating it yields CASSKSRDRAGDSGEQFF.

This clone showed up many times. The chain couples TRBV29-1 to TRBJ2-3; D is perhaps TRBD2 (5 bases). In germline, CDR1 is SQVTM, CDR2 ANQGSEA. The CDR3 loop spans 17 amino acids. The V and J ends lost 0 bases and 2 bases respectively, with 18 bases between them. The CDR3 loop reads CSVEDPGGLHHTDTQYF. The CDR3 DNA sequence: TGCAGCGTTGAAGATCCTGGTGGACTCCATCACACAGATACGCAGTATTTT.

V usage is TRBV18 and J usage is TRBJ1-1, with 9 bases aligning to TRBD1. Per the germline V gene, CDR1 is KGHSH and CDR2 is LQKENI. V trimming: 1 base; J trimming: 5 bases; junction bases outside the gene matches: 11. CDR3 length: 17 amino acids. CDR3 sequence: CASSPRIQGAGGTEAFF. CDR3 nucleotides: TGTGCCAGCTCACCACGGATACAGGGGGCCGGAGGAACTGAAGCTTTCTTT. Drawing the rest from reference TRBV18 and TRBJ1-1, the complete variable domain is NAGVMQNPRHLVRRRGQEARLRCSPMKGHSHVYWYRQLPEEGLKFMVYLQKENIIDESGMPKERFSAEFPKEGPSILRIQQVVRGDSAAYFCASSPRIQGAGGTEAFFGQGTRLTVV.

The V gene is TRBV27, the J gene TRBJ1-4; no reliable D call. CDR1 is MNHEY and CDR2 is SMNVEV in the germline V gene (reference sequence). The CDR3 consists of 14 residues. The V gene lost 5 bases and the J gene lost 8 bases, with 15 bases spanning the gap. CDR3 residues: CASSASGSWEKLFF. The CDR3 nucleotides read TGTGCCAGCAGTGCGTCAGGCTCGTGGGAAAAACTGTTTTTT.

CDR3 amino acids: CASSYGLGGFGQPQHF. In DNA form, the CDR3 reads TGTGCCAGCAGTTACGGGCTGGGAGGGTTTGGTCAGCCCCAGCATTTT. This chain links TRBV6-5 with TRBJ1-5; D is unclear. CDR1 is MNHEY and CDR2 is SVGAGI in the germline V gene. The CDR3 contains 16 residues. The V gene lost 2 bases and the J gene lost 6 bases, with 17 bases spanning the gap.

This clone has only a few counts. The rearrangement uses TRBV6-5 and TRBJ2-7; 8 bases are shared with TRBD2. Germline trimming cut 1 base from V and 4 bases from J; bases unmatched to any gene: 6. Germline V gives CDR1 MNHEY, CDR2 SVGAGI. This CDR3 region has 15 residues. CDR3 nucleotide sequence: TGTGCCAGCAGTTACTTGGCGGGCGGGGGGTACGAGCAGTACTTC. It encodes CASSYLAGGGYEQYF.

The chain has TRBV6-2 or TRBV6-3 and TRBJ1-1; D gene uncertain. CDR3 length equals 14 residues. Germline V gene data show CDR1 as MNHEY and CDR2 as SVGEGT. Between the trimmed V and J ends, which lost 0 bases and 2 bases, there was a span of 7 bases. CDR3 residues: CASSYSGVNTEAFF. The CDR3 bases are TGTGCCAGCAGTTACTCGGGAGTTAACACTGAAGCTTTCTTT.

The chain joins TRBV19 to TRBJ1-6, with a tentative D call TRBD1 (6 bases). The CDR3 extends over 14 amino acids. The V end was cut by 2 bases, the J end by 8 bases, with 10 bases between. Germline lookup yields CDR1 LNHDA and CDR2 SQIVND (reference sequence). The CDR3 region is CASSIQGRYSPLHF. In nucleotides, the CDR3 is TGTGCCAGTAGTATACAGGGGCGCTATTCACCCCTCCACTTT. The full variable domain, in which reference TRBV19 and TRBJ1-6 provide the parts outside the CDR3, is DGGITQSPKYLFRKEGQNVTLSCEQNLNHDAMYWYRQDPGQGLRLIYYSQIVNDFQKGDIAEGYSVSREKKESFPLTVTSAQKNPTAFYLCASSIQGRYSPLHFGNGTRLTVT.

Here the CDR3 reads CASSPGGGNTQYF. CDR3 DNA sequence: TGTGCCAGCAGCCCCGGGGGGGGCAATACGCAGTATTTT. The chain employs TRBV11-3 and TRBJ2-3; 8 bases agree with TRBD2. Looked up from germline, CDR1 is SGHNT and CDR2 is YENEEA. V shed 5 bases, J shed 7 bases, and the junction held 5 bases outside the gene matches. This CDR3 spans 13 amino acids.

The chain employs TRBV7-3 and TRBJ2-5; 7 nucleotides align to TRBD1. Losses at the gene ends were 5 bases for V and 3 bases for J; bases not matched to a gene: 12. The germline V gene has CDR1 SGHTA and CDR2 FQGTGA. This CDR3 has 16 amino acids. The CDR3 here is CASSPHGTVKEETQYF. The DNA for the CDR3 is TGTGCCAGCAGCCCGCACGGGACAGTGAAGGAAGAGACCCAGTACTTC.